One T cell receptor beta chain is described in this entry. Its cognate antigen is unknown. These data originate in a study of human thymus T cells. Study conclusions and caveats: It looked as if thymic and blood repertoires used V and J genes in a biased way.

CDR3 length: 11 residues. Germline-derived CDR1 and CDR2 are DFQATT and SNEGSKA (reference sequence). The ends were cut back, 3 bases at V and 5 bases at J, with 4 bases in the middle. Having surgery to correct congenital heart defects, healthy Finnish infants acted as the donors. Half of the eight donors gave roughly 0.45-1 mL blood during surgery. Genomic DNA was extracted from every available blood leukocyte. Produced via immunoSEQ multiplex PCR; TCRdb's table is partial and in-frame only. The sample holds fewer than 55,000 clones; over 85% are singletons and the top ten take more than 0.095%. This clonotype was obtained from a boy under two years old with a congenital heart defect but otherwise immunologically healthy. Material for sequencing was blood. The chain carries TRBV20-1 and TRBJ2-2; D ambiguous. The CDR3 DNA reads as TGCAGTGCTAGGAAAACCGGGGAGCTGTTTTTT. It encodes CSARKTGELFF.